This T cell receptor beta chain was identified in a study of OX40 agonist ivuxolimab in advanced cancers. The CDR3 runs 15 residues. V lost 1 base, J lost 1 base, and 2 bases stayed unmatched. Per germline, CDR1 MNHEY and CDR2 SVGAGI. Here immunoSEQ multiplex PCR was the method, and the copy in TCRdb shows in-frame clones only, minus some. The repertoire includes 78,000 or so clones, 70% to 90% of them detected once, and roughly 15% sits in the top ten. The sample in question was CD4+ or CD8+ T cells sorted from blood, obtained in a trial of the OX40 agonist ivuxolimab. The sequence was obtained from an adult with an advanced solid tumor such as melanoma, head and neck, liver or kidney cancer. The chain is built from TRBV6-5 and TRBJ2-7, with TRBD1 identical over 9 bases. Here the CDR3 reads CASSYLGQGSYEQYF. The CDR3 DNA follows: TGTGCCAGCAGTTACTTGGGACAGGGTTCCTACGAGCAGTACTTC.